Listed below are T cell receptor beta chains from one sample, sequenced in a study of T cells in Graves' hyperthyroidism and ophthalmopathy. TCRdb re-called the multiplex PCR reads through MiXCR, storing one row per CDR3 protein. The sample lists around 450,000 distinct CDR3 sequences, about 15% occurring once. The sample was blood. Receptors were obtained from a woman aged 18-29 years with Graves' hyperthyroidism. CDR3s include the opening cysteine and the closing phenylalanine or tryptophan. The D gene is left open where the match is weak. Part of the rows lack a size; the others show once, few, many or a class for expanded clones.

size,length,D,J,V,CDR3,DNA
-,11,-,TRBJ1-6,TRBV19,CASTVNSPLHF,TGTGCCAGTACCGTGAATTCACCCCTCCACTTT
many,12,-,TRBJ2-3,TRBV12-3/TRBV12-4,CASSLAVDTQYF,TGTGCCAGCAGTTTAGCGGTAGACACGCAGTATTTT
many,16,-,TRBJ2-5,TRBV18,CASSRRHRDTPQAQYF,TGTGCCAGCTCACGGAGACACCGGGACACACCTCAGGCCCAGTACTTC
many,13,-,TRBJ1-4,TRBV7-2,CASPRLADEKLFF,TGTGCCAGTCCCCGGTTGGCAGATGAAAAACTGTTTTTT
many,16,TRBD2,TRBJ2-7,TRBV19,CASIPVTSTRTYEQYF,TGTGCCAGTATTCCCGTGACTAGCACGAGAACCTACGAGCAGTACTTC
many,12,-,TRBJ2-2,TRBV30,CAWEGIAGELFF,TGTGCCTGGGAGGGGATAGCCGGGGAGCTGTTTTTT
-,17,-,TRBJ1-2,TRBV4-1,CASSQDLTSGLYYGYTF,TGCGCCAGCAGCCAAGATCTAACTTCAGGATTATATTATGGCTACACCTTC
few,15,TRBD1,TRBJ2-5,TRBV6-2/TRBV6-3,CASSSQTGVEETQYF,TGTGCCAGCAGTTCTCAGACAGGGGTTGAGGAGACCCAGTACTTC
few,13,-,TRBJ2-5,TRBV4-1,CASSQILAAAQYF,TGCGCCAGCAGCCAAATACTAGCTGCGGCCCAGTACTTC
many,14,TRBD1,TRBJ2-7,TRBV4-1,CASSRPGQGSEQYF,TGCGCCAGCAGCCGCCCAGGACAGGGCAGCGAGCAGTACTTC
many,14,-,TRBJ2-3,TRBV7-8,CASSPATSTDTQYF,TGTGCCAGTTCCCCCGCTACGAGCACAGATACGCAGTATTTT
few,17,TRBD1,TRBJ1-6,TRBV27,CASSPQDRGSYNSPLHF,TGTGCCAGCAGTCCCCAGGACAGGGGCTCCTATAATTCACCCCTCCACTTT
-,15,TRBD2,TRBJ2-5,TRBV19,CASSSRGGYQETQYF,TGTGCCAGTAGTAGCCGGGGGGGCTACCAAGAGACCCAGTACTTC
many,14,TRBD2,TRBJ2-1,TRBV20-1,CSGWDSGKVNEQFF,TGCAGCGGATGGGATAGCGGGAAAGTCAATGAGCAGTTCTTC
once,13,-,TRBJ1-2,TRBV3-1,CASQRQTNYGYTF,TGTGCCAGCCAACGACAGACTAACTATGGCTACACCTTC
-,17,-,TRBJ1-1,TRBV6-1,CASMIKDSFWENTEAFF,TGTGCCAGCATGATAAAGGACAGTTTTTGGGAAAACACTGAAGCTTTCTTT
many,15,-,TRBJ1-6,TRBV12-3/TRBV12-4,CASSPRGPRPSPLHF,TGTGCCAGCAGTCCTCGGGGTCCTCGGCCTTCACCCCTCCACTTT
many,17,TRBD2,TRBJ2-2,TRBV10-3,CAISRLAGAVNTGELFF,TGTGCCATCAGCCGCTTAGCGGGAGCGGTGAACACCGGGGAGCTGTTTTTT
few,13,-,TRBJ2-3,TRBV20-1,CSARDPRADTQYF,TGCAGTGCTAGAGATCCCAGGGCGGATACGCAGTATTTT
many,14,-,TRBJ2-1,TRBV18,CASSPGQNYNEQFF,TGTGCCAGCTCACCCGGACAAAACTACAATGAGCAGTTCTTC
many,16,TRBD2,TRBJ2-7,TRBV4-1,CASSQVLVLAGDEQYF,TGCGCCAGCAGCCAAGTACTCGTCCTAGCGGGGGACGAGCAGTACTTC
-,14,-,TRBJ1-4,TRBV12-3/TRBV12-4,CASSWGGDIEKLFF,TGTGCCAGCAGCTGGGGGGGGGATATTGAAAAACTGTTTTTT
-,16,-,TRBJ1-5,TRBV7-8,CASSLDRVGREQPQHF,TGTGCCAGCAGCTTAGATAGGGTGGGGAGGGAACAGCCCCAGCATTTT
many,12,-,TRBJ1-5,TRBV6-1,CAGAEDNQPQHF,TGTGCTGGGGCGGAGGATAATCAGCCCCAGCATTTT
many,16,-,TRBJ2-1,TRBV5-1,CASSLGGDRIYNEQFF,TGCGCCAGCAGCTTGGGGGGTGACAGGATCTACAATGAGCAGTTCTTC
many,13,-,TRBJ2-5,TRBV7-8,CASSFGEVETQYF,TGTGCCAGCAGCTTCGGGGAGGTCGAGACCCAGTACTTC
many,14,-,TRBJ2-7,TRBV27,CASSSWPNTYEQYF,TGTGCCAGCAGTTCCTGGCCTAATACCTACGAGCAGTACTTC